Below are 20 T cell receptor beta chains sequenced from a single sample in a study of cytomegalovirus exposure and HLA in healthy donors. TCRdb keeps only in-frame clones here, not all; method: immunoSEQ multiplex PCR. The sample carries 140,000 or so clones, roughly 92% recorded once. The sample taken for sequencing was PBMCs. The receptor set was obtained from a young man in good health and CMV-seronegative.

The genes are TRBV10-1 and TRBJ2-6; TRBD1 agrees at 9 bases. Germline V gene sequence: CDR1 WNHNN, CDR2 SYGVQD (reference sequence). J gave up 1 base and V 1 base, and 5 bases lay outside the gene matches. The CDR3 runs 18 residues. The CDR3 sequence is CASSEYYRGRSGANVLTF. Written as DNA, the CDR3 is TGCGCCAGCAGTGAGTACTACAGGGGGCGGTCTGGGGCCAACGTCCTGACTTTC.

This clone has only one observation. V usage is TRBV6-5 and J usage is TRBJ2-7, with 7 nucleotides matching TRBD2. CDR1 is MNHEY and CDR2 is SVGAGI in the germline V gene. The CDR3 length is 15 residues. The V and J ends lost 2 bases and 4 bases, in that order; junction bases with no gene match: 8. CDR3 in amino acids: CASSYPGLAEYEQYV. In DNA form, the CDR3 reads TGTGCCAGCAGTTACCCGGGGCTAGCGGAATACGAGCAGTACGTC.

The rearrangement uses TRBV9 and TRBJ1-3; D remains ambiguous. The V end was cut by 3 bases, the J end by 0 bases, with 13 bases between. Germline CDR1 is SGDLS and CDR2 is YYNGEE. The CDR3 length is 16 residues. CDR3 region: CASSAWSSSSGNTIYF. The CDR3 DNA follows: TGTGCCAGCAGCGCGTGGTCCTCTAGCTCTGGAAACACCATATATTTT.

This sequence joins TRBV7-8 and TRBJ2-7; a possible D gene is TRBD1 (7 bases). The CDR3 totals 14 residues. Deletions cut 4 bases from V and 3 bases from J, with 13 bases between. Germline loops: CDR1 SGHVS, CDR2 FQNEAQ. CDR3 nucleotides: TGTGCCAGCAGCTATGGCGGGACAGACTACGAGCAGTACGTC. Protein: CASSYGGTDYEQYV.

The chain uses TRBV4-2 and TRBJ2-2; 7 bases are shared with TRBD1. CDR1 LGHNA and CDR2 YNFKEQ come from the germline V gene. Losses at the gene ends were 1 base for V and 2 bases for J; bases not matched to a gene: 13. CDR3 size: 19 residues. This chain's CDR3 is CASSQVDGTDKLNTGELFF. The CDR3 DNA follows: TGTGCCAGCAGCCAAGTAGACGGGACAGACAAATTAAACACCGGGGAGCTGTTTTTT.

The chain joins TRBV27 to TRBJ2-7; D perhaps matches TRBD2 (6 bases). The CDR3 totals 14 residues. From germline, CDR1 is MNHEY and CDR2 SMNVEV (reference sequence). Trimming shortened V by 6 bases and J by 0 bases, and 12 bases separated the two germline ends. CDR3 sequence: CASRRGLSSYEQYF. For the CDR3, the DNA is TGTGCCAGCAGGCGGGGTTTGAGCTCCTACGAGCAGTACTTC.

The chain carries TRBV7-2 and TRBJ2-7; maybe TRBD2 (7 bases). Germline V gene lookup returns CDR1 SGHTA and CDR2 FQGNSA. The CDR3 contains 16 residues. Trimming removed 2 bases at V and 3 bases at J, with 17 bases between. The DNA for the CDR3 is TGTGCCAGCAGCTTAAGATTGGCGGGGGCCAACTACGAGCAGTACTTC. Translating gives CASSLRLAGANYEQYF.

The rearrangement links TRBV2 to TRBJ1-3, with D hard to call. The V gene's germline CDR1 is SNHLY and CDR2 FYNNEI. The CDR3 is 16 amino acids. Trimming took off 4 bases at V and 4 bases at J, with 17 bases between the two ends. The CDR3 DNA reads as TGTGCCAGCAGTGTTGTATGGGCCCAAAGCGGAAACACCATATATTTT. It is translated as CASSVVWAQSGNTIYF.

The chain recombines TRBV5-1 with TRBJ2-1; 9 bases fit TRBD1. The germline V gene encodes CDR1 SGHRS and CDR2 YFSETQ. This CDR3 spans 16 amino acids. Losses at the gene ends were 1 base for V and 7 bases for J; bases not matched to a gene: 9. CDR3 DNA sequence: TGCGCCAGCAGCTTGAAACCGGGACAGGGTTTAAATGAGCAGTTCTTC. It yields the protein CASSLKPGQGLNEQFF.

CDR3 region: CASRDRGYEQYF. CDR3 in DNA: TGTGCCTCCCGGGACAGGGGCTACGAGCAGTACTTC. The rearrangement links TRBV30 to TRBJ2-7; 10 bases match TRBD1. The CDR3 loop spans 12 amino acids. Germline CDR1 GTSNPN, CDR2 SVGIG (reference sequence). Trimming took 7 bases from V and 3 from J; bases not matched to a gene: 3.

CDR3 in DNA: TGTGCCTGGAGTCCCGGGACAGGGAACTCTGGAAACACCATATATTTT. Residues: CAWSPGTGNSGNTIYF. The V call is TRBV30, the J call TRBJ1-3; 9 bases line up with TRBD1. CDR3 length: 16 amino acids. V dropped 2 bases and J dropped 0; count of bases not matched to a gene: 5. Per germline, CDR1 GTSNPN and CDR2 SVGIG (reference sequence).

The chain combines TRBV5-1 with TRBJ2-1; TRBD2 might be the D (6 bases). From germline, CDR1 is SGHRS and CDR2 YFSETQ. V was trimmed by 0 bases and J by 0 bases, leaving 7 bases between them. The CDR3 is 15 residues long. CDR3 loop: CASSLGGVSYNEQFF. CDR3 coding DNA: TGCGCCAGCAGCTTGGGCGGGGTCTCCTACAATGAGCAGTTCTTC.

This chain uses TRBV5-1 with TRBJ2-1, with 8 positions matching TRBD1. V was clipped by 2 bases and J by 8 bases; unmatched bases: 6. This CDR3 contains 14 residues. CDR1 SGHRS and CDR2 YFSETQ come from the germline V gene. The CDR3 DNA reads TGCGCCAGCAGCTTAGACAGGGGCAGCGATGAGCAGTTCTTC. It encodes CASSLDRGSDEQFF.

The rearrangement joins TRBV5-4 to TRBJ2-5; 8 bases match TRBD1. The length of the CDR3 is 14 residues. CDR1 and CDR2 (germline): SGHNT, YYREEE (reference sequence). The trim removed 4 bases at V and 1 base at J, leaving 3 bases unmatched. As DNA, the CDR3 is TGTGCCAGCAGCCGAGACAGGGGCCAAGAGACCCAGTACTTC. Translating it yields CASSRDRGQETQYF. Variable domain in full (rest from reference TRBV5-4 and TRBJ2-5): ETGVTQSPTHLIKTRGQQVTLRCSSQSGHNTVSWYQQALGQGPQFIFQYYREEENGRGNFPPRFSGLQFPNYSSELNVNALELDDSALYLCASSRDRGQETQYFGPGTRLLVL.

This chain joins TRBV9 and TRBJ2-5; 15 nucleotides match TRBD2. Germline CDR1 reads SGDLS; CDR2 reads YYNGEE. The V gene end was trimmed by 4 bases and the J gene end by 2 bases; junction bases not matched to a gene: 6. This CDR3 is 17 amino acids long. CDR3 nucleotides: TGTGCCAGCAGCAGGGGACTAGCGGGAGGAGGTCAAGAGACCCAGTACTTC. It encodes CASSRGLAGGGQETQYF.

V gene TRBV5-6 combines with J gene TRBJ1-4, with D possibly being TRBD1 (5 bases). Trimming pared 0 bases from V and 12 bases from J, leaving 9 bases between. From germline, CDR1 is SGHDT and CDR2 YYEEEE. The CDR3 spans 12 residues. The chain's CDR3 is CASSLGQIELFF. The CDR3 nucleotides read TGTGCCAGCAGCTTGGGACAGATAGAACTGTTTTTT.

V and J are TRBV10-3 and TRBJ1-5; TRBD1 is a possible D gene (6 bases). The length of the CDR3 is 15 residues. V lost 6 bases and J 1 base, leaving 13 bases between the germline ends. Germline V gene data show CDR1 as ENHRY and CDR2 as SYGVKD. The CDR3 DNA reads as TGTGCCATCAGCCCTACAGGGAACAGCAATCAGCCCCAGCATTTT. Protein: CAISPTGNSNQPQHF.

This sequence joins TRBV11-2 and TRBJ2-7; TRBD1 matches 10 bases. The CDR3 covers 15 residues. J was trimmed by 3 bases and V by 4 bases; bases with no gene match: 6. CDR1 and CDR2 from the germline V gene are SGHAT and FQNNGV. DNA for the CDR3: TGTGCCAGCAGCTCATACCGGGACAGGGGCTACGAGCAGTACTTC. The encoded protein is CASSSYRDRGYEQYF.

The chain recombines TRBV5-4 with TRBJ2-3; D is possibly TRBD2 (6 bases). The CDR3 runs 18 residues. Germline V gene lookup returns CDR1 SGHNT and CDR2 YYREEE (reference sequence). The ends were cut back, 0 bases at V and 3 bases at J, with 20 bases in the middle. The CDR3 bases are TGTGCCAGCAGCTTGGGGTATAATCGGGAGTCGTCGACAGATACGCAGTATTTT. Amino acid sequence: CASSLGYNRESSTDTQYF. The entire variable domain, with the rest obtained from reference TRBV5-4 and TRBJ2-3, is as follows: ETGVTQSPTHLIKTRGQQVTLRCSSQSGHNTVSWYQQALGQGPQFIFQYYREEENGRGNFPPRFSGLQFPNYSSELNVNALELDDSALYLCASSLGYNRESSTDTQYFGPGTRLTVL.

The chain links TRBV7-9 to TRBJ2-7, with a tentative D call TRBD2 (5 bases). The CDR3 runs 13 residues. Germline lookup yields CDR1 SEHNR and CDR2 FQNEAQ (reference sequence). V gave up 5 bases and J gave up 4 bases, with 12 bases separating them. This CDR3 is CASSPERAYEQYF. CDR3 coding DNA: TGTGCCAGCAGCCCGGAGAGGGCGTACGAGCAGTACTTC. The full variable domain, with the rest looked up from reference TRBV7-9 and TRBJ2-7, is DTGVSQNPRHKITKRGQNVTFRCDPISEHNRLYWYRQTLGQGPEFLTYFQNEAQLEKSRLLSDRFSAERPKGSFSTLEIQRTEQGDSAMYLCASSPERAYEQYFGPGTRLTVT.